This TCR beta chain was captured in a study of metastatic and nonmetastatic thyroid tumors. No treatment of any kind had been given to any patient before thyroid surgery. TCRdb used MiXCR to call clones anew from the PCR reads. The profile covers about 26,000 clones, with about 26% appearing a single time and 6% taken by the ten largest. Per the germline V gene, CDR1 is SGHVS and CDR2 is FQNEAQ. The J segment lost 6 bases and the V segment lost 5 bases, leaving 11 bases of the junction unmatched. This CDR3 is built from 16 residues. The clonotype was recovered from a female donor with papillary thyroid cancer or a benign thyroid nodule (not recorded which). Some clones in this sample may be carry-over from other donors' samples. V is TRBV7-8 and J is TRBJ1-5, with 9 positions matching TRBD1. The specimen sequenced was blood. Here the CDR3 DNA reads TGTGCCAGCAGCCTAAGTCCGGGACAGGGTCTTCAGCCCCAGCATTTT. The encoded protein is CASSLSPGQGLQPQHF.